This entry concerns a single T cell receptor beta chain. Germline V gene sequence: CDR1 SGDLS, CDR2 YYNGEE. V lost 4 bases, J lost 0 bases, and 11 bases lay in between. The CDR3 contains 16 residues. The repertoire was sequenced with immunoSEQ multiplex PCR; TCRdb's copy has only in-frame clones and lacks some. This table has some 2,500,000 clones, 93% appearing once. The record originates from a study of shared clonotypes between healthy human individuals. The origin of this receptor is a man between 18 and 29 years old in good health. Some clones in this sample may be carry-over from other donors' samples. The sample comprised naive CD4+ T cells from PBMCs. The subset: CD45RA+ positively selected. The genes are TRBV9 and TRBJ2-6; D is possibly TRBD1 (6 bases). CDR3 amino acids: CASSPRQDSGANVLTF. CDR3 coding DNA: TGTGCCAGCAGCCCCCGACAGGACTCTGGGGCCAACGTCCTGACTTTC. The full variable domain, in which reference TRBV9 and TRBJ2-6 provide the parts outside the CDR3, is DSGVTQTPKHLITATGQRVTLRCSPRSGDLSVYWYQQSLDQGLQFLIQYYNGEERAKGNILERFSAQQFPDLHSELNLSSLELGDSALYFCASSPRQDSGANVLTFGAGSRLTVL.